These 20 T cell receptor beta chains came from one sample sequenced in a study of T cells expressing NK-cell markers (dated by TCRdb to 2020 to 2022). Libraries were prepared through 5' RACE. The sequencer was an Illumina HiSeq 2000. TCRdb reprocessed the sequencing reads and holds a single record per CDR3 protein sequence, with no DNA. The sample's own table lists roughly 280,000 distinct CDR3 sequences. The top ten clones comprise around 0.37% of the sample. The sequencing input was blood T cells: a sorted CD56 or NKG2C T cell subset, CD4+ or CD8+ T cells, or bulk PBMC T cells (not recorded which). These receptors came from a man aged 18 to 29 in good health. Donor details come from another sample of the same person, matched by shared clones.

The rearrangement uses TRBV7-7 and TRBJ2-1; TCRdb's D call of TRBD1 is untestable without DNA. CDR3 length equals 14 residues. The germline gives CDR1 SSHAT, CDR2 FNYEAQ (reference sequence). The CDR3 protein is CASSLAGARNEQFF.

The rearrangement links TRBV5-5 to TRBJ2-1; no DNA is available, so the TRBD1 call from TCRdb remains unchecked. The CDR3 length is 15 residues. Germline V gene lookup returns CDR1 SGHKS and CDR2 YYEKEE (reference sequence). The CDR3 is CASSLGVVDSNEQFF.

The rearrangement joins TRBV10-3 to TRBJ2-3; as DNA is missing, the TRBD1 call by TCRdb cannot be tested. CDR3 length: 12 amino acids. CDR1 and CDR2 (germline): ENHRY, SYGVKD. CDR3: CAINKGADTQYF.

The chain is built from TRBV15 and TRBJ1-1; the TCRdb call, TRBD1, lacks DNA for checking. The CDR3 spans 12 residues. Germline assignment: CDR1 LNHNV and CDR2 YYDKDF (reference sequence). This chain's CDR3 is CATSSWGSGAFF.

The chain uses TRBV5-4 and TRBJ2-1; TCRdb reports TRBD1, a call that lacks DNA to check it against. The CDR3 sequence is 15 residues long. The germline V gene encodes CDR1 SGHNT and CDR2 YYREEE (reference sequence). The CDR3 loop reads CASSRGTGFYNEQFF.

The rearrangement links TRBV6-1 to TRBJ2-3; TCRdb reports TRBD1, a call that lacks DNA to check it against. The CDR3 has 14 amino acids. CDR1 is MNHNS, CDR2 SASEGT, per germline. CDR3 sequence: CASRTGQGAGTQYF.

J is TRBJ2-1 and V is TRBV15; TCRdb outputs TRBD2, but without DNA this stays unchecked. This CDR3 comprises 15 residues. The V gene's germline CDR1 is LNHNV and CDR2 YYDKDF (reference sequence). The CDR3 loop is CATSRGGLAQNEQFF.

V is TRBV18 and J is TRBJ2-7; TCRdb designates TRBD1, a call that cannot be tested without DNA. Germline V gene data show CDR1 as KGHSH and CDR2 as LQKENI. CDR3 length: 16 amino acids. CDR3 amino acids: CASSPPYGGGLYEQYF.

The genes are TRBV6-5 and TRBJ1-2. CDR3 size: 11 residues. CDR1 and CDR2 from the germline V gene are MNHEY and SVGAGI. CDR3 sequence: CASSFGSGYTF.

CDR3 region: CASSSPTSSNEQFF. The rearrangement joins TRBV5-4 to TRBJ2-1; lacking DNA, the TRBD2 call made by TCRdb goes unchecked. Germline CDR1 and CDR2: SGHNT and YYREEE (reference sequence). CDR3 length: 14 amino acids.

This rearrangement joins TRBV30 to TRBJ2-3; the TRBD2 assignment by TCRdb is unverifiable without DNA. Germline loops: CDR1 GTSNPN, CDR2 SVGIG (reference sequence). There are 17 residues in the CDR3. CDR3 protein: CAWSASQLAGSTDTQYF.

The chain carries TRBV28 and TRBJ2-3; the D call of TRBD2 rests on TCRdb alone, since no DNA is present to check it. The V gene's germline CDR1 is MDHEN and CDR2 SYDVKM. The CDR3 has 14 amino acids. The CDR3 spells CASSSGTSGDTQYF.

This sequence joins TRBV7-9 and TRBJ1-1; TCRdb outputs TRBD1, but without DNA this stays unchecked. The CDR3 is 13 amino acids. Germline V gene sequence: CDR1 SEHNR, CDR2 FQNEAQ (reference sequence). CDR3 amino acids: CASSRQGAGEAFF.

The rearrangement joins TRBV5-6 to TRBJ2-7. The CDR3 consists of 11 residues. Germline assignment: CDR1 SGHDT and CDR2 YYEEEE. CDR3 loop: CASSLVGEQYF.

The chain recombines TRBV11-2 with TRBJ2-1. The CDR3 covers 12 residues. Germline V lookup: CDR1 SGHAT, CDR2 FQNNGV. CDR3 protein: CASSPRWYEQFF.

J is TRBJ2-3 and V is TRBV12-3 or TRBV12-4; the TRBD2 assignment by TCRdb is unverifiable without DNA. The CDR3 extends over 18 amino acids. The CDR3 region is CASSFPGLAQPTTDTQYF.

The chain is built from TRBV6-1 and TRBJ2-7; TCRdb's D call of TRBD1 is untestable without DNA. The CDR3 is made up of 16 amino acids. The germline CDR1 and CDR2 sequences are MNHNS and SASEGT. CDR3 sequence: CASSQPHGTGSYEQYF.

V gene TRBV19 combines with J gene TRBJ2-2; the D gene TCRdb calls, TRBD1, cannot be checked with no DNA. The CDR3 loop spans 17 amino acids. The germline V gene has CDR1 LNHDA and CDR2 SQIVND (reference sequence). CDR3 protein: CASSIGQGARSAGELFF.

The chain uses TRBV4-2 and TRBJ2-1; checking the TCRdb D call of TRBD2 is not possible without DNA. This CDR3 spans 16 amino acids. CDR1 is LGHNA, CDR2 YNFKEQ, per germline. The CDR3 here is CASSQERLAGANEQFF.

The rearrangement joins TRBV15 to TRBJ1-1; TCRdb gives TRBD1 as the D gene, but with no DNA this cannot be confirmed. CDR3 length: 14 amino acids. In germline, CDR1 is LNHNV, CDR2 YYDKDF (reference sequence). The CDR3 loop is CATAGEQGSTEAFF.